This TCR beta chain was profiled in a study of control samples from healthy donors and cancer patients. CDR1 is MNHEY, CDR2 SVGAGI, per germline. The CDR3 contains 13 residues. The germline V and J ends were trimmed by 8 bases and 3 bases, with 14 bases remaining between them. Measured with immunoSEQ multiplex PCR; TCRdb has only the in-frame clones, and not every one. The sample records hundreds of thousands of clones, about four fifths being singletons. The sequence was obtained from a woman aged 55 to 70 with lung cancer. V usage is TRBV6-5 and J usage is TRBJ2-7; D uncertain. Input material: PBMCs. The CDR3: CASRATVLYEQYF. The CDR3 coding sequence is TGTGCCAGCCGGGCTACAGTCCTCTACGAGCAGTACTTC.